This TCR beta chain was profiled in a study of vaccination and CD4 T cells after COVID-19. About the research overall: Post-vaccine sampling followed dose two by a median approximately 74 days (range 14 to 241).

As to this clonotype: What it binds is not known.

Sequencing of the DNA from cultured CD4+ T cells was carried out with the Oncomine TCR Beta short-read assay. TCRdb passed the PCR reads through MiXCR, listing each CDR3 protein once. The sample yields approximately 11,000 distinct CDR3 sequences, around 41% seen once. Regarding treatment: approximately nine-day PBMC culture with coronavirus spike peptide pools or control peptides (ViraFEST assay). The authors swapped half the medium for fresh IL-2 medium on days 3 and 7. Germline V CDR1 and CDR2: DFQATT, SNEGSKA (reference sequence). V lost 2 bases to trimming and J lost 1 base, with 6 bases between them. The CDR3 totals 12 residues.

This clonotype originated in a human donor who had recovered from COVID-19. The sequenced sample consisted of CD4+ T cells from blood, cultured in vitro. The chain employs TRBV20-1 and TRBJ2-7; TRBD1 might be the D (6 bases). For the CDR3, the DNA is TGCAGTGCTAGAACAGGGTCCTACGAGCAGTACTTC. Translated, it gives CSARTGSYEQYF.